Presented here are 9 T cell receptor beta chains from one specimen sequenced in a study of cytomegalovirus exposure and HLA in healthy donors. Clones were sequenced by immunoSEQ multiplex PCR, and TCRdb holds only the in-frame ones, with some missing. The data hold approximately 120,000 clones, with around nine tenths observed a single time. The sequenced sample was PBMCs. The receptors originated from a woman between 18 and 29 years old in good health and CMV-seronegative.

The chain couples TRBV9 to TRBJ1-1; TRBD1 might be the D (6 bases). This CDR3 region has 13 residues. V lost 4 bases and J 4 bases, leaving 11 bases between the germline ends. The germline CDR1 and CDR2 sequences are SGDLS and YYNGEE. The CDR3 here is CASSKGGGTEAFF. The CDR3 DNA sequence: TGTGCCAGCAGCAAGGGAGGGGGCACTGAAGCTTTCTTT.

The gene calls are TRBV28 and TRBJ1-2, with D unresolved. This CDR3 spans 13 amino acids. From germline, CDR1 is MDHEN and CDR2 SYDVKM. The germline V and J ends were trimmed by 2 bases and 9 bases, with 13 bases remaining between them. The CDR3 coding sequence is TGTGCCAGCAGTTTACTCGGACTCCAAAGCTACACCTTC. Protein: CASSLLGLQSYTF.

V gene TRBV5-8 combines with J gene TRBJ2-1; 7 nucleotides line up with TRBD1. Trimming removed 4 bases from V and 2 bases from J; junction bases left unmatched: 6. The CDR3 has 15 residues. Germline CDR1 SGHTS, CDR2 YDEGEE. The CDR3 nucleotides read TGTGCCAGCAGCAGCACCACAGGGGCCTACAATGAGCAGTTCTTC. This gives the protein CASSSTTGAYNEQFF.

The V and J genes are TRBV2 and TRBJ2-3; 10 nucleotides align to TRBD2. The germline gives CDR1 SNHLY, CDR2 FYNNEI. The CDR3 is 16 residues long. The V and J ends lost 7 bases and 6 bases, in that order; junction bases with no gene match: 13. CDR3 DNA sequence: TGTGCCAGCAAACCGCGGGCTAGCGGGGGCGGGGATACGCAGTATTTT. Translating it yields CASKPRASGGGDTQYF.

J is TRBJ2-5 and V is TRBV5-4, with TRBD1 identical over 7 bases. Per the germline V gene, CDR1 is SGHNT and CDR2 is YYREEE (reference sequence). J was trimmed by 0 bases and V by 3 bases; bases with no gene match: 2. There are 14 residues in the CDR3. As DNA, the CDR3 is TGTGCCAGCAGCTCCGGACAGGACCAAGAGACCCAGTACTTC. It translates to CASSSGQDQETQYF.

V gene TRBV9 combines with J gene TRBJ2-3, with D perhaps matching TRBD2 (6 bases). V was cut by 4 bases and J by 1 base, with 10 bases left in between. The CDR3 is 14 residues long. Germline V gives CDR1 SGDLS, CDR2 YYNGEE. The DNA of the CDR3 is TGTGCCAGCAGCCTGGCTAGCGGCACAGATACGCAGTATTTT. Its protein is CASSLASGTDTQYF.

CDR3 sequence: CSVGRENTEAFF. In nucleotides, the CDR3 is TGCAGCGTCGGACGGGAGAACACTGAAGCTTTCTTT. The chain joins TRBV29-1 to TRBJ1-1; the D is unclear. CDR3 length equals 12 residues. The V end lost 6 bases, the J end lost 1 base, and 9 bases lay between the germline ends. The V gene's germline CDR1 is SQVTM and CDR2 ANQGSEA.

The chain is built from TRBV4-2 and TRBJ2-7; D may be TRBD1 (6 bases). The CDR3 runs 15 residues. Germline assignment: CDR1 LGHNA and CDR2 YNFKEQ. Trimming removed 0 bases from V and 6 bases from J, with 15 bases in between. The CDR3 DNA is TGTGCCAGCAGCCAAGAACAGGGCTTCCGGTCCGAGCAGTACTTC. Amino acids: CASSQEQGFRSEQYF.

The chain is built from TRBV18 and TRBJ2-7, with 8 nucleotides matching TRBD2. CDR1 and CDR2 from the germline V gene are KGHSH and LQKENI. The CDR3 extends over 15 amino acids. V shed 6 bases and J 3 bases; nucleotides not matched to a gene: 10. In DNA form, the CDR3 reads TGTGCCAGCTCCTCGGGGGCGGGAGGAATCTACGAGCAGTACTTC. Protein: CASSSGAGGIYEQYF.